This T cell receptor (beta chain) is from a study of siplizumab effects on memory and regulatory T cells. Profiling relied on immunoSEQ multiplex PCR, and the TCRdb table lists in-frame clones only, not all of them. The sample records 90,000 to 140,000 clones, about 93% being singletons. A remark on this clone: Its antigen remains unidentified.

Study results and limitations: Alloreactive sequences traceable to unstimulated CD4+ memory cells were significantly reduced by siplizumab. Only a minor fraction of alloreactive clones mapped to unstimulated subsets. Left unconfirmed was the suppressive function of proliferating Tregs from siplizumab cultures. Naive T cells appeared more diverse than memory cells and seemed to be major alloresponse contributors.

The CDR3 is 15 amino acids. The clonotype comes from a human donor in good health. V is TRBV21-1 and J is TRBJ2-4; the D segment call TRBD1 is taken from the table without a DNA check. TRBV21-1 is termed a pseudogene. The source material was CD4+ T cells sorted from blood. The chain's CDR3 is CASSLLTGGSNIQYF. As DNA, the CDR3 is TGTGCCAGCAGCCTCCTGACAGGGGGCTCAAACATTCAGTACTTC.